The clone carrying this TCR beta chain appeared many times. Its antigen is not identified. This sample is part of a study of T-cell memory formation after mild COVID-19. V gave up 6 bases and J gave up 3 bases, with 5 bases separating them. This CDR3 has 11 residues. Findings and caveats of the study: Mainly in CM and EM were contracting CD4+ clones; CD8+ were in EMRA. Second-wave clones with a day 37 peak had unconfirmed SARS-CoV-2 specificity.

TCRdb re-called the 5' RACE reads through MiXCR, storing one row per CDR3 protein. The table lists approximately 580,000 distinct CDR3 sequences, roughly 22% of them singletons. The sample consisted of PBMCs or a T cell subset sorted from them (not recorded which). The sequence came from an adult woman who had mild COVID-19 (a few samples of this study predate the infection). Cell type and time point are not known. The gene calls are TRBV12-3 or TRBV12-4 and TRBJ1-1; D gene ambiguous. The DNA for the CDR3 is TGTGCCAGCAGGGTGTACACTGAAGCTTTCTTT. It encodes CASRVYTEAFF.